Included here is one T cell receptor (beta chain) sequence, with context. What it binds is unknown. This sample was taken from a study of type 1 and type 2 diabetes patients. On the study more broadly: From PBMCs, CD4+ and CD8+ T cells were isolated by magnetic microbeads.

PCR was run on genomic DNA. A primer set of 30 forward and 13 reverse primers amplified the CDR3. A single record per CDR3 protein comes from TCRdb applying MiXCR to the multiplex PCR reads. The sample has about 270,000 distinct CDR3 sequences, roughly 48% seen once; the top ten hold roughly an eighth. The V gene lost 0 bases and the J gene lost 10 bases, with 15 bases spanning the gap. This CDR3 has 13 residues. Per germline, CDR1 GTSNPN and CDR2 SVGIG (reference sequence). Overall study findings and caveats: With limited T2D and control samples, some T1D-only expanded clones may not be T1D-specific.

Diabetic patients met standard criteria for type 1 or type 2 diabetes. The sample consisted of peripheral blood mononuclear cells (PBMCs). The clonotype comes from a man between 18 and 29 years old with type 2 diabetes. The chain is built from TRBV30 and TRBJ1-1, with D hard to call. CDR3 residues: CAWSVQGNGRAFF. The DNA of the CDR3 is TGTGCCTGGAGTGTACAAGGGAATGGGAGAGCTTTCTTT.